The next 2 T cell receptor beta chains were all read from a single sample in a study of shared clonotypes between healthy human individuals. Sequenced by immunoSEQ multiplex PCR; TCRdb stores in-frame clones only, minus some. The sample yields millions of clones, just over 90% seen once. The sample was naive CD4+ T cells sorted from blood. Specified subset: CD45RA+ positively selected. These receptor sequences come from a young man in good health.

The chain uses TRBV27 and TRBJ1-4, with 11 bases fitting TRBD1. Germline loops: CDR1 MNHEY, CDR2 SMNVEV (reference sequence). V was pared by 8 bases and J by 13 bases, with 9 bases of the junction left unmatched. The CDR3 is made up of 13 amino acids. CDR3 region: CASSTGTGGRLFF. DNA of the CDR3: TGTGCCAGCTCAACCGGGACAGGGGGAAGACTGTTTTTT.

The chain carries TRBV9 and TRBJ1-6, with TRBD1 as a possible D gene (5 bases). The CDR3 contains 13 residues. V was cut by 3 bases and J by 11 bases, with 12 bases left in between. Germline-derived CDR1 and CDR2 are SGDLS and YYNGEE. Here the CDR3 reads CASSALGPTPLHF. The CDR3 DNA reads TGTGCCAGCAGCGCACTGGGGCCGACACCCCTCCACTTT.